Listed below are T cell receptor beta chains from one sample, sequenced in a study of cytomegalovirus exposure and HLA in healthy donors. The protocol was immunoSEQ multiplex PCR, while the TCRdb copy is restricted to in-frame clones and leaves out a portion. The data show about 50,000 clones, 72% seen once. Sequenced material: PBMCs. The receptors derive from a woman aged 45-65 years in good health and CMV-seronegative. Both conserved end residues are part of each CDR3. The D gene is left open where the match is weak. Clone size is given for some rows only: seen once, a few or many times, or a class if the clone is expanded.

d_gene: NA
v_gene: TRBV18
j_gene: TRBJ2-1
abundance: NA
CDR3aa: CASSTGSGAYNEQFF
CDR3nt: TGTGCCAGCTCCACAGGTAGCGGAGCCTACAATGAGCAGTTCTTC

d_gene: TRBD1
v_gene: TRBV11-2
j_gene: TRBJ2-7
abundance: NA
CDR3aa: CASSKDRGGYEQYF
CDR3nt: TGTGCCAGCTCAAAGGACAGGGGGGGCTACGAGCAGTACTTC

d_gene: NA
v_gene: TRBV5-6
j_gene: TRBJ2-1
abundance: few
CDR3aa: CASSLANKAGIGNEQFF
CDR3nt: TGTGCCAGCAGCTTGGCAAATAAAGCGGGCATAGGCAATGAGCAGTTCTTC

d_gene: TRBD1
v_gene: TRBV5-6
j_gene: TRBJ1-2
abundance: few
CDR3aa: CASSLGQGDYTF
CDR3nt: TGTGCCAGCAGCTTGGGACAGGGTGACTACACCTTC

d_gene: NA
v_gene: TRBV5-4
j_gene: TRBJ1-1
abundance: NA
CDR3aa: CASSLFKGTSTEAFF
CDR3nt: TGTGCCAGCAGCTTATTCAAGGGGACATCCACTGAAGCTTTCTTT

d_gene: TRBD1
v_gene: TRBV19
j_gene: TRBJ1-5
abundance: NA
CDR3aa: CASSGTGGNQPQHF
CDR3nt: TGTGCCAGTAGTGGGACAGGGGGCAATCAGCCCCAGCATTTT

d_gene: NA
v_gene: TRBV5-6
j_gene: TRBJ2-1
abundance: NA
CDR3aa: CASSLLDEQFF
CDR3nt: TGTGCCAGCAGCTTGCTCGATGAGCAGTTCTTC

d_gene: NA
v_gene: TRBV5-1
j_gene: TRBJ1-5
abundance: NA
CDR3aa: CASSLEGSQPQHF
CDR3nt: TGCGCCAGCAGCTTGGAGGGGTCCCAGCCCCAGCATTTT

d_gene: TRBD2
v_gene: TRBV6-1
j_gene: TRBJ2-3
abundance: NA
CDR3aa: CASSEALASGGVLDTQYF
CDR3nt: TGTGCCAGCAGTGAAGCGTTGGCTAGCGGGGGTGTCTTAGATACGCAGTATTTT

d_gene: NA
v_gene: TRBV6-1
j_gene: TRBJ2-3
abundance: once
CDR3aa: CASSGSEDTQYF
CDR3nt: TGTGCCAGCAGTGGATCTGAGGATACGCAGTATTTT

d_gene: TRBD2
v_gene: TRBV10-3
j_gene: TRBJ2-7
abundance: NA
CDR3aa: CAISGISGRVPSAYEQYF
CDR3nt: TGTGCCATCAGTGGGATAAGCGGGAGGGTCCCCTCCGCCTACGAGCAGTACTTC

d_gene: TRBD1
v_gene: TRBV28
j_gene: TRBJ1-2
abundance: NA
CDR3aa: CASGKEGADYGYTF
CDR3nt: TGTGCCAGCGGTAAGGAGGGGGCGGACTATGGCTACACCTTC

d_gene: TRBD1
v_gene: TRBV5-1
j_gene: TRBJ2-5
abundance: NA
CDR3aa: CASSYGTGGPQETQYF
CDR3nt: TGCGCCAGCAGCTACGGGACAGGGGGCCCCCAAGAGACCCAGTACTTC

d_gene: NA
v_gene: TRBV2
j_gene: TRBJ2-3
abundance: NA
CDR3aa: CASSEGHTDTQYF
CDR3nt: TGTGCCAGCAGTGAGGGCCACACAGATACGCAGTATTTT

d_gene: TRBD2
v_gene: TRBV5-5
j_gene: TRBJ2-7
abundance: once
CDR3aa: CASRVSGRTYDEQYF
CDR3nt: TGTGCCAGCAGGGTTAGCGGGAGGACCTACGATGAGCAGTACTTC

d_gene: TRBD1
v_gene: TRBV7-8
j_gene: TRBJ2-1
abundance: NA
CDR3aa: CASTPDRGTYNEQFF
CDR3nt: TGTGCCAGCACCCCGGACAGGGGAACTTACAATGAGCAGTTCTTC

d_gene: TRBD1
v_gene: TRBV5-1
j_gene: TRBJ1-1
abundance: NA
CDR3aa: CASSLLWTGGGTEAFF
CDR3nt: TGCGCCAGCAGCCTTCTTTGGACAGGGGGCGGGACTGAAGCTTTCTTT

d_gene: NA
v_gene: TRBV28
j_gene: TRBJ1-3
abundance: NA
CDR3aa: CASSGPSGNTIYF
CDR3nt: TGTGCCAGCAGTGGGCCTTCTGGAAACACCATATATTTT

d_gene: NA
v_gene: TRBV7-9
j_gene: TRBJ2-7
abundance: few
CDR3aa: CASRSGQHSYEQYF
CDR3nt: TGTGCCAGCAGATCGGGACAACACTCCTACGAGCAGTACTTC

d_gene: TRBD1
v_gene: TRBV19
j_gene: TRBJ1-4
abundance: NA
CDR3aa: CASSGRDSLNEKLFF
CDR3nt: TGTGCCAGTAGTGGCCGGGACAGCCTTAATGAAAAACTGTTTTTT

d_gene: TRBD2
v_gene: TRBV7-7
j_gene: TRBJ2-1
abundance: NA
CDR3aa: CASSLVAGGRHEQFF
CDR3nt: TGTGCCAGCAGCTTAGTTGCGGGGGGGCGTCATGAGCAGTTCTTC

d_gene: NA
v_gene: TRBV6-5
j_gene: TRBJ1-1
abundance: few
CDR3aa: CASRFREGTEAFF
CDR3nt: TGTGCCAGCAGATTCAGGGAGGGGACTGAAGCTTTCTTT

d_gene: TRBD1
v_gene: TRBV5-8
j_gene: TRBJ2-3
abundance: NA
CDR3aa: CATARDRNTDTQYF
CDR3nt: TGTGCCACCGCCAGGGACAGAAACACAGATACGCAGTATTTT

d_gene: NA
v_gene: TRBV28
j_gene: TRBJ2-1
abundance: NA
CDR3aa: CASSLQEDNEQFF
CDR3nt: TGTGCCAGCAGTTTGCAGGAGGACAATGAGCAGTTCTTC

d_gene: NA
v_gene: TRBV19
j_gene: TRBJ2-1
abundance: NA
CDR3aa: CASSTLSYNEQFF
CDR3nt: TGTGCCAGTAGTACCCTCTCCTACAATGAGCAGTTCTTC